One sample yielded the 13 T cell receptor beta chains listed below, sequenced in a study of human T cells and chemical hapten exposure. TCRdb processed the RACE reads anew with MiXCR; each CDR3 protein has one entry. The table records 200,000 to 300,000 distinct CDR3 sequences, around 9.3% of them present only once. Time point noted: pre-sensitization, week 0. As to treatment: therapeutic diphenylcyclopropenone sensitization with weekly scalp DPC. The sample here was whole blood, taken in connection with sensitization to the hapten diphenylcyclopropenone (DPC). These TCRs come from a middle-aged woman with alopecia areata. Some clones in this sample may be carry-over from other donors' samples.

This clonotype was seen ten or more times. Written as DNA, the CDR3 is TGCAGCGTTGGGGTCAGCACAGATACGCAGTATTTT. Protein: CSVGVSTDTQYF. This sequence joins TRBV29-1 and TRBJ2-3; D remains ambiguous. V lost 4 bases to trimming and J lost 0 bases, with 5 bases between them. The length of the CDR3 is 12 residues. Germline CDR1 reads SQVTM; CDR2 reads ANQGSEA.

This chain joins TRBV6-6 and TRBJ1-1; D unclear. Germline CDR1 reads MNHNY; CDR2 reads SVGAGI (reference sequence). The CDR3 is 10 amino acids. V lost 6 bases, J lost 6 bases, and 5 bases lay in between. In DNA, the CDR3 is TGTGCCAGCAGGGGCGCTGAAGCTTTCTTT. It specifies CASRGAEAFF.

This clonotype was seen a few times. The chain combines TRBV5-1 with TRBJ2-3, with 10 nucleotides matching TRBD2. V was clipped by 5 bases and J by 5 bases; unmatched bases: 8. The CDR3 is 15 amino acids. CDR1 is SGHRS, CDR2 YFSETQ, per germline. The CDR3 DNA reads TGCGCCAGCAGAACTAGCGGGGAAACAAAAGATACGCAGTATTTT. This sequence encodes CASRTSGETKDTQYF.

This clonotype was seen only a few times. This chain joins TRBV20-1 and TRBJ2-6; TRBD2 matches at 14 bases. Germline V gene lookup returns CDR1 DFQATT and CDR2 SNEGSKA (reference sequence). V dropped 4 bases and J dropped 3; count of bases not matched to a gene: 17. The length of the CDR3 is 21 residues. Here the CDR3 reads CSATPITGTSGSMGGANVLTF. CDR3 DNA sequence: TGCAGTGCTACCCCAATCACCGGGACTAGCGGGAGTATGGGTGGGGCCAACGTCCTGACTTTC.

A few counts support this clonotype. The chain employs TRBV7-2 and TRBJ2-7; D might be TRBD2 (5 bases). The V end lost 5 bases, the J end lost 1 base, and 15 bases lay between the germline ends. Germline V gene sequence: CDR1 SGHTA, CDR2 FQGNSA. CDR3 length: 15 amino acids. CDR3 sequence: CASSVTGIPSYEQYF. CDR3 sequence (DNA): TGTGCCAGCAGCGTTACCGGGATTCCGTCCTACGAGCAGTACTTC.

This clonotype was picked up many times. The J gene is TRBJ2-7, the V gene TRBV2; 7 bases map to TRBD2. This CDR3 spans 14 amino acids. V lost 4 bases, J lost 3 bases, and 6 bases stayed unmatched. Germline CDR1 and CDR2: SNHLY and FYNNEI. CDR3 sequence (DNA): TGTGCCAGCAGTGTCTCCAGCGGGGTCTACGAGCAGTACTTC. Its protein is CASSVSSGVYEQYF.

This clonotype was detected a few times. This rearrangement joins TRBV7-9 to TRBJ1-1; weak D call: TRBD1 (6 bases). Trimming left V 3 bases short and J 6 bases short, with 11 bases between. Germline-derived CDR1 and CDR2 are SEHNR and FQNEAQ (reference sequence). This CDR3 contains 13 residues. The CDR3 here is CASSFTGFPEAFF. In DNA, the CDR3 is TGTGCCAGCAGCTTTACAGGGTTTCCTGAAGCTTTCTTT.

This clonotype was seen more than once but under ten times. This chain's CDR3 is CASSQGGPNTEAFF. CDR3 nucleotides: TGTGCCAGCAGCCAGGGGGGCCCGAACACTGAAGCTTTCTTT. The chain carries TRBV4-2 and TRBJ1-1, with D tentatively TRBD1 (6 bases). Germline V lookup: CDR1 LGHNA, CDR2 YNFKEQ. This CDR3 is built from 14 residues. With 3 bases removed from V and 1 base from J, the gap between germline ends came to 9 bases.

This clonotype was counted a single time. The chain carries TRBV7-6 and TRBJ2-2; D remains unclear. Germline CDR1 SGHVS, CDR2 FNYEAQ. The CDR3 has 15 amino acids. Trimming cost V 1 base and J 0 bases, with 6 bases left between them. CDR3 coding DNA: TGTGCCAGCAGCTTAGATCCGGCGAACACCGGGGAGCTGTTTTTT. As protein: CASSLDPANTGELFF.

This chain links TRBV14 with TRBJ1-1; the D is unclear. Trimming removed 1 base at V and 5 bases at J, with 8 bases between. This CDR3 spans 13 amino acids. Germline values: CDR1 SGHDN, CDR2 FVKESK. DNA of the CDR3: TGTGCCAGCAGCCAAGGGAGGAAGACTGAAGCTTTCTTT. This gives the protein CASSQGRKTEAFF.

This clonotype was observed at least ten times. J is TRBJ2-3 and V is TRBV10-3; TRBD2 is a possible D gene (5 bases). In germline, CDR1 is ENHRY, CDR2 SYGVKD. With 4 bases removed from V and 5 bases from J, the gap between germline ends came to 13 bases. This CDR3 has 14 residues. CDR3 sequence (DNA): TGTGCCATCAGTGGTAGCGCGGACGGAGATACGCAGTATTTT. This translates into CAISGSADGDTQYF.

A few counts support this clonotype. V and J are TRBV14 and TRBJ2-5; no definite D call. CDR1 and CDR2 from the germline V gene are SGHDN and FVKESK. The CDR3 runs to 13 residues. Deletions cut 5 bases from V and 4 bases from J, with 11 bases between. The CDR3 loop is CASSASAPETQYF. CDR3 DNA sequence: TGTGCCAGCAGCGCAAGCGCTCCAGAGACCCAGTACTTC.

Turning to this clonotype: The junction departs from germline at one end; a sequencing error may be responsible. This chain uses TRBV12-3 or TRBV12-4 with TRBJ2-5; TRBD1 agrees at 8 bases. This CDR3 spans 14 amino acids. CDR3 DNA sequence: TGTGCCTGCAGTGAGACACGGGACAGGGAGACCCAGTACTTC. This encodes CACSETRDRETQYF.